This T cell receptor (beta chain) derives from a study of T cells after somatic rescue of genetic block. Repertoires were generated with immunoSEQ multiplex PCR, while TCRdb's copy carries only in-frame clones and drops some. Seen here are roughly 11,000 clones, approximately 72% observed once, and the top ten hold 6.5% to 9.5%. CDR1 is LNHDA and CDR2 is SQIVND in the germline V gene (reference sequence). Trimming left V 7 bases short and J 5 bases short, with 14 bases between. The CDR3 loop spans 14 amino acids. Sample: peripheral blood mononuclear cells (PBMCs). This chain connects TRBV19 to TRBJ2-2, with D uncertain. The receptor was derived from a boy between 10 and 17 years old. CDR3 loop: CASTELEKTGELFF. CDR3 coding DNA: TGTGCCAGTACCGAGCTTGAGAAAACCGGGGAGCTGTTTTTT.